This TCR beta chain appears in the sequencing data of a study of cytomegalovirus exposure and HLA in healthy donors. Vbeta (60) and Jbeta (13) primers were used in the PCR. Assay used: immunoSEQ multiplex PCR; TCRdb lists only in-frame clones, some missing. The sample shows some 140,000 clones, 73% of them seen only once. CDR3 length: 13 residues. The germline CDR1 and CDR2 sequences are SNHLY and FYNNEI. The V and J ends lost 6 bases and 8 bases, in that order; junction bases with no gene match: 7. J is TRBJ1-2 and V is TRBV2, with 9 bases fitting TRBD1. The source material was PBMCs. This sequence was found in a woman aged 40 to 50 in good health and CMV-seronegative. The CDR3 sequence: CASSGTGSGGYTF. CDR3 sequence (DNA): TGTGCCAGCAGCGGGACAGGGAGCGGCGGCTACACCTTC.